This TCR beta chain was found in a study of CD8 T cells in ankylosing spondylitis. General study points: Seemingly characteristic of ankylosing spondylitis blood was a TCR beta motif consisting of 7 or 8 highly homologous variants. Clones linked to disease, bearing a CD8+ phenotype, were relatively rare in peripheral blood.

V was trimmed by 4 bases and J by 10 bases, leaving 14 bases between them. The CDR3 covers 11 residues. The germline CDR1 and CDR2 sequences are DFQATT and SNEGSKA (reference sequence). This clonotype appeared many times. Its cognate antigen is unknown. 5'-RACE, quantitative and with molecular barcodes, yielded the TCR beta libraries. MiXCR, applied by TCRdb to the 5' RACE reads, yields one record per CDR3 protein. The table has under 400,000 distinct CDR3 sequences, around 10% seen once. The source material was blood, either unsorted or a sorted T cell fraction (not recorded which). The sequence was collected from a female donor with ankylosing spondylitis or in good health (not recorded which). The chain joins TRBV20-1 to TRBJ2-7; possible D gene TRBD1, 6 bases. CDR3 sequence: CSAILRDTQYF. DNA of the CDR3: TGCAGTGCTATCCTCCGGGACACCCAGTACTTC.